These 24 T cell receptor beta chains originate from one sample sequenced in a study of cytomegalovirus exposure and HLA in healthy donors. Primers: 60 Vbeta forward and 13 Jbeta reverse. Sequencing was performed with immunoSEQ multiplex PCR; in TCRdb, only in-frame clones are kept and a portion is missing. The sample carries around 170,000 clones, over 70% recorded once. Input material: PBMCs. The receptors derive from a man over 45 in good health and CMV-seronegative.

The V and J genes are TRBV2 and TRBJ1-2; no definite D call. The CDR3 totals 13 residues. V lost 9 bases and J lost 6, with 17 bases in between. From germline, CDR1 is SNHLY and CDR2 FYNNEI. The CDR3 region has the DNA TGTGCCAGTGGCCGGGAAATCGCGCATGGCTACACCTTC. It encodes CASGREIAHGYTF.

The V gene is TRBV29-1, the J gene TRBJ1-1; TRBD1 might be the D (5 bases). CDR1 and CDR2 (germline): SQVTM, ANQGSEA. The CDR3 totals 11 residues. The V end lost 7 bases, the J end lost 4 bases, and 10 bases lay between the germline ends. The CDR3 region is CSGQGGTEAFF. CDR3 nucleotides: TGCAGCGGGCAGGGAGGCACTGAAGCTTTCTTT.

The V gene is TRBV5-4, the J gene TRBJ2-2, with 7 bases that match TRBD1. After removal of 4 bases from V and 7 bases from J, the junction contained 7 bases not matched to a gene. The CDR3 spans 14 residues. CDR1 SGHNT and CDR2 YYREEE come from the germline V gene (reference sequence). CDR3 in DNA: TGTGCCAGCAGCCGACAGGGCGGAGGCGGGGAGCTGTTTTTT. It translates to CASSRQGGGGELFF.

V and J are TRBV7-9 and TRBJ2-5; 8 bases match TRBD1. V dropped 4 bases and J dropped 5; count of bases not matched to a gene: 6. This CDR3 is 14 amino acids long. The germline gives CDR1 SEHNR, CDR2 FQNEAQ (reference sequence). CDR3 DNA sequence: TGTGCCAGCAGCTGGGGACAGGTGGAGGAGACCCAGTACTTC. As protein: CASSWGQVEETQYF.

The gene calls are TRBV7-8 and TRBJ2-7; D is ambiguous. Germline CDR1 reads SGHVS; CDR2 reads FQNEAQ. This CDR3 region has 14 residues. Trimming removed 6 bases at V and 6 bases at J, with 18 bases between. The chain's CDR3 is CASRSQPFLVEQYF. The CDR3 nucleotides are TGTGCCAGCAGGTCACAGCCCTTTTTGGTCGAGCAGTACTTC.

The rearrangement uses TRBV4-3 and TRBJ1-2; D ambiguous. Deletions cut 2 bases from V and 0 bases from J, with 7 bases between. In germline, CDR1 is LGHNA, CDR2 YSLEER. The CDR3 covers 14 residues. The CDR3 DNA reads as TGCGCCAGCAGCCAATCCGGGGCTAACTATGGCTACACCTTC. Translation gives CASSQSGANYGYTF.

The chain couples TRBV5-1 to TRBJ2-5, with 8 bases that match TRBD1. In germline, CDR1 is SGHRS, CDR2 YFSETQ. The ends lost 1 base at V and 4 bases at J; junction bases unmatched: 9. The CDR3 is 16 residues long. CDR3 sequence (DNA): TGCGCCAGCAGCTTGCAGGCAGGGGGCGAAGGAGAGACCCAGTACTTC. This codes for CASSLQAGGEGETQYF. The full variable domain, rest sourced from reference TRBV5-1 and TRBJ2-5, is KAGVTQTPRYLIKTRGQQVTLSCSPISGHRSVSWYQQTPGQGLQFLFEYFSETQRNKGNFPGRFSGRQFSNSRSEMNVSTLELGDSALYLCASSLQAGGEGETQYFGPGTRLLVL.

V and J are TRBV19 and TRBJ2-6, with 10 bases matching TRBD1. CDR1 is LNHDA and CDR2 is SQIVND in the germline V gene (reference sequence). The CDR3 runs to 19 residues. The J segment lost 1 base and the V segment lost 3 bases, leaving 9 bases of the junction unmatched. CDR3 in DNA: TGTGCCAGTAGTATCGGGGGGACAGGGGCCGTGTCTGGGGCCAACGTCCTGACTTTC. This translates into CASSIGGTGAVSGANVLTF.

This clone has only a few counts. The CDR3 DNA follows: TGTGCCAGCAGCAACGGACAGGGGAAGATCTACGAGCAGTACTTC. It codes for CASSNGQGKIYEQYF. V gene TRBV5-6 combines with J gene TRBJ2-7, with 9 bases lining up with TRBD1. V was clipped by 4 bases and J by 3 bases; unmatched bases: 8. The length of the CDR3 is 15 residues. Germline values: CDR1 SGHDT, CDR2 YYEEEE.

As to this clone: The same CDR3 is also encoded by other DNA sequences in this sample. The chain links TRBV14 to TRBJ1-1; D remains unclear. Germline CDR1 reads SGHDN; CDR2 reads FVKESK. This CDR3 comprises 16 residues. V dropped 0 bases and J dropped 2 bases, with 13 bases sitting between them. In DNA form, the CDR3 reads TGTGCCAGCAGCCAAGATCTTGGGCAGATCAACACTGAAGCTTTCTTT. Translating it yields CASSQDLGQINTEAFF.

This clone was counted only a few times. J is TRBJ2-7 and V is TRBV10-3; 12 nucleotides line up with TRBD2. Germline CDR1 is ENHRY and CDR2 is SYGVKD. The V segment lost 5 bases and the J segment 4 bases; nucleotides outside the gene matches: 3. This CDR3 spans 14 amino acids. The DNA for the CDR3 is TGTGCCATCAGTCCGACTAGCGGGGGTTACGAGCAGTACTTC. Its translation is CAISPTSGGYEQYF.

This clone was observed a few times. At one of its ends the junction is not consistent with the germline gene, which may arise from a read error. The chain links TRBV7-9 to TRBJ2-2, with 10 bases fitting TRBD1. The CDR3 runs to 16 residues. The germline gives CDR1 SEHNR, CDR2 FQNEAQ (reference sequence). The CDR3 loop is CSSSLLTGGRTGELFF. In DNA, the CDR3 is TGTTCCAGCAGCTTACTGACAGGGGGCCGCACCGGGGAGCTGTTTTTT.

This chain connects TRBV19 to TRBJ2-7, with TRBD1 as a possible D gene (7 bases). V was clipped by 4 bases and J by 2 bases, with 15 bases between them. Per the germline V gene, CDR1 is LNHDA and CDR2 is SQIVND (reference sequence). The length of the CDR3 is 15 residues. The CDR3 loop is CASSKRTGGTYEQYF. In DNA, the CDR3 is TGTGCCAGTAGTAAACGGACAGGAGGGACCTACGAGCAGTACTTC.

The chain links TRBV6-7 to TRBJ2-5; no definite D call. With the DNA end fitting TRBJ2-7 better, the J assignment may be wrong. TRBV6-7 is given ORF status, its function remaining uncertain. The length of the CDR3 is 14 residues. The CDR3 reads CAFVTSRAYYEQYF. For the CDR3, the DNA is TGTGCCTTCGTCACCAGCAGAGCCTACTACGAGCAGTACTTC.

The chain couples TRBV29-1 to TRBJ2-3, with a tentative D call TRBD1 (6 bases). In germline, CDR1 is SQVTM, CDR2 ANQGSEA. Trimming took 4 bases from V and 0 from J, leaving 17 bases between them. CDR3 size: 16 residues. CDR3 in DNA: TGCAGCGTTGCCGGGACACCAGGCACTAGCACAGATACGCAGTATTTT. It translates to CSVAGTPGTSTDTQYF.

This clone was recorded a few times. The chain is built from TRBV5-6 and TRBJ1-2, with 10 bases aligning to TRBD1. J was trimmed by 7 bases and V by 4 bases; bases with no gene match: 7. The CDR3 length is 14 residues. Germline-derived CDR1 and CDR2 are SGHDT and YYEEEE. CDR3 loop: CASSQRQGAGGYTF. The CDR3 DNA is TGTGCCAGCAGCCAAAGACAGGGGGCTGGTGGCTACACCTTC. The variable domain in full, completed from reference TRBV5-6 and TRBJ1-2, reads DAGVTQSPTHLIKTRGQQVTLRCSPKSGHDTVSWYQQALGQGPQFIFQYYEEEERQRGNFPDRFSGHQFPNYSSELNVNALLLGDSALYLCASSQRQGAGGYTFGSGTRLTVV.

V is TRBV4-2 and J is TRBJ1-1; no clear D gene. This CDR3 is 17 amino acids long. Trimming took 0 bases from V and 3 from J, leaving 17 bases between them. The V gene's germline CDR1 is LGHNA and CDR2 YNFKEQ. The CDR3 DNA follows: TGTGCCAGCAGCCAAGATATCGGGGTGTATGGGGACACTGAAGCTTTCTTT. Its protein is CASSQDIGVYGDTEAFF.

The chain links TRBV28 to TRBJ1-3; no clear D. Germline CDR1 and CDR2: MDHEN and SYDVKM. The CDR3 is 14 amino acids. The V and J ends lost 7 bases and 1 base respectively, with 11 bases between them. CDR3 residues: CASTHRLSGNTIYF. The DNA of the CDR3 is TGTGCCAGCACCCACCGGTTATCTGGAAACACCATATATTTT.

V usage is TRBV27 and J usage is TRBJ2-1, with 12 positions matching TRBD2. V was clipped by 5 bases and J by 0 bases; unmatched bases: 8. The CDR3 spans 18 residues. Germline loops: CDR1 MNHEY, CDR2 SMNVEV (reference sequence). The CDR3, as DNA: TGTGCCAGCAGTCCTGGACTAGCGGGGACGAGCTCCTACAATGAGCAGTTCTTC. This codes for CASSPGLAGTSSYNEQFF.

V is TRBV5-1 and J is TRBJ1-1; a possible D gene is TRBD1 (5 bases). This CDR3 spans 14 amino acids. The V end lost 3 bases, the J end lost 3 bases, and 12 bases lay between the germline ends. Looked up from germline, CDR1 is SGHRS and CDR2 is YFSETQ. CDR3 bases: TGCGCCAGCAGCTCGCAGGGTGCGTACACTGAAGCTTTCTTT. This codes for CASSSQGAYTEAFF.

This chain uses TRBV5-1 with TRBJ2-5, with unresolved D. CDR1 SGHRS and CDR2 YFSETQ come from the germline V gene. The length of the CDR3 is 15 residues. The germline V and J ends were trimmed by 0 bases and 1 base, with 10 bases remaining between them. This CDR3 reads CASSLDPGPQETQYF. The CDR3 DNA sequence: TGCGCCAGCAGCTTGGATCCGGGTCCCCAAGAGACCCAGTACTTC.

The chain couples TRBV15 to TRBJ1-2, with D possibly being TRBD1 (5 bases). The CDR3 has 15 amino acids. CDR1 is LNHNV and CDR2 is YYDKDF in the germline V gene (reference sequence). Trimming shortened V by 0 bases and J by 4 bases, and 12 bases separated the two germline ends. CDR3 nucleotides: TGTGCCACCAGCAGAGAAAGGGGTAGTCCCTATGGCTACACCTTC. It codes for CATSRERGSPYGYTF.

The chain joins TRBV7-2 to TRBJ2-3; 9 bases agree with TRBD2. The CDR3 has 15 residues. Losses at the gene ends were 5 bases for V and 1 base for J; bases not matched to a gene: 4. Germline CDR1 reads SGHTA; CDR2 reads FQGNSA. DNA for the CDR3: TGTGCCAGCAGCCGCGGGGGGGTGGGCACAGATACGCAGTATTTT. Residues: CASSRGGVGTDTQYF.

J is TRBJ1-5 and V is TRBV4-3; the D gene is possibly TRBD1 (6 bases). This CDR3 spans 15 amino acids. The germline V and J ends were trimmed by 0 bases and 4 bases, with 10 bases remaining between them. The germline V gene encodes CDR1 LGHNA and CDR2 YSLEER. CDR3 sequence: CASSQESQGNQPQHF. In DNA form, the CDR3 reads TGCGCCAGCAGCCAAGAGTCCCAGGGGAATCAGCCCCAGCATTTT.